The present TCR beta chain was sequenced within a study of T cell changes during pregnancy in multiple sclerosis. The assay was immunoSEQ multiplex PCR, and TCRdb's table has in-frame clones only and misses some. Of tens of thousands of clones in the sample, more than 70% were seen once. The V end was cut by 4 bases, the J end by 6 bases, with 16 bases between. Germline values: CDR1 SNHLY, CDR2 FYNNEI. The CDR3 is made up of 15 amino acids. The sequencing here drew on CD8+ T cells from peripheral blood mononuclear cells, taken after pregnancy. The TCR was taken from a female donor in good health, enrolled as a control in a pregnancy study. This rearrangement joins TRBV2 to TRBJ2-1; D is unclear. CDR3 region: CASSGSGYVANEQFF. Written as DNA, the CDR3 is TGTGCCAGCAGTGGATCAGGATATGTCGCCAATGAGCAGTTCTTC. The complete variable domain, with remaining parts taken from reference TRBV2 and TRBJ2-1, reads EPEVTQTPSHQVTQMGQEVILRCVPISNHLYFYWYRQILGQKVEFLVSFYNNEISEKSEIFDDQFSVERPDGSNFTLKIRSTKLEDSAMYFCASSGSGYVANEQFFGPGTRLTVL.